This TCR beta chain was found in a study of T cell responses to AZD1222 COVID-19 vaccine. Profiling relied on immunoSEQ multiplex PCR, and the TCRdb table lists in-frame clones only, not all of them. The repertoire includes 150,000 to 200,000 clones, around 89% of them detected once, and approximately 4.2% sits in the top ten. Study observations and caveats: White British people made up most donors, females outnumbered males, and clonal diversity was possibly underestimated. Baseline testing showed seropositivity in only a handful of AZD1222 recipients. Spike-wide vaccine-associated CD4 TCRs dominated at 160-218 and 743-854. Nearly half of the spike-specific TCRs reportedly recognize variant regions that carry no mutations.

Germline V gene lookup returns CDR1 MNHEY and CDR2 SVGEGT. The CDR3 is made up of 16 amino acids. Germline trimming cut 2 bases from V and 4 bases from J; bases unmatched to any gene: 10. Concerning this clone: Its antigen is not identified.

The receptor comes from an adult who received the MenACWY meningococcal vaccine as a control. V is TRBV6-2 or TRBV6-3 and J is TRBJ2-7; 8 positions match TRBD1. The sample was peripheral blood, taken 28 days after the second dose of the MenACWY control vaccine. The DNA of the CDR3 is TGTGCCAGCAGTTACCCCCCCTATCGGGACAGGTACGAGCAGTACTTC. Translating gives CASSYPPYRDRYEQYF.